Each of the 18 T cell receptor beta chains below was sequenced from the same sample in a study of quantifying T cell responses using KT2 cells. Overall study: RNA was reverse transcribed with TCR alpha and beta constant-region primers.

A single-stranded UMI oligo with SP2 sequence was ligated to cDNA 3' ends. An equimolar mix of RC1.1 and RC1.2 primed the beta chain across TRBC1 and TRBC2. TCRdb passed the UMI-ligation and nested PCR reads through MiXCR, listing each CDR3 protein once. Counted here are 25,000 to 40,000 distinct CDR3 sequences, about 9.4% occurring once; the ten biggest clones make up roughly 9.7%. The sample consisted of PBMCs spiked with cells of the T cell clone KT2. The receptors originated from a human donor.

The chain is built from TRBV6-2 or TRBV6-3 and TRBJ2-2; possibly TRBD1 for D (6 bases). CDR3 size: 13 residues. Trimming took off 6 bases at V and 4 bases at J, with 9 bases between the two ends. In germline, CDR1 is MNHEY, CDR2 SVGEGT. The CDR3 spells CASRQGSTGELFF. The CDR3 region has the DNA TGTGCCAGCAGGCAGGGGAGCACCGGGGAGCTGTTTTTT.

J is TRBJ2-1 and V is TRBV15, with a possible D match to TRBD1 (5 bases). The CDR3 covers 15 residues. Trimming cost V 1 base and J 4 bases, with 11 bases left between them. Germline loops: CDR1 LNHNV, CDR2 YYDKDF (reference sequence). The CDR3 spells CATSRVEGVYNEQFF. In DNA form, the CDR3 reads TGTGCCACCAGCAGAGTTGAAGGGGTATACAATGAGCAGTTCTTC.

This clonotype has a count of ten or more. The V and J genes are TRBV5-4 and TRBJ1-6; perhaps TRBD1 as D (6 bases). The ends were cut back, 7 bases at V and 4 bases at J, with 12 bases in the middle. CDR3 length: 14 amino acids. Germline V gene sequence: CDR1 SGHNT, CDR2 YYREEE (reference sequence). The CDR3 bases are TGTGCCAGCGGATTAGGACAGTATAATTCACCCCTCCACTTT. Protein sequence: CASGLGQYNSPLHF.

The genes are TRBV18 and TRBJ1-1, with 9 nucleotides matching TRBD1. Germline V gene lookup returns CDR1 KGHSH and CDR2 LQKENI. The J segment lost 5 bases and the V segment lost 3 bases, leaving 7 bases of the junction unmatched. This CDR3 contains 15 residues. The CDR3 protein is CASSPLGQGNTEAFF. As DNA, the CDR3 is TGTGCCAGCTCACCGTTGGGACAGGGAAATACTGAAGCTTTCTTT.

V gene TRBV20-1 combines with J gene TRBJ2-1, with TRBD2 matching 7 bases. This CDR3 is 14 amino acids long. V lost 3 bases, J lost 2 bases, and 4 bases stayed unmatched. Germline assignment: CDR1 DFQATT and CDR2 SNEGSKA (reference sequence). The CDR3 reads CSARGGGPYNEQFF. Written as DNA, the CDR3 is TGCAGTGCTAGGGGGGGAGGGCCCTACAATGAGCAGTTCTTC.

This clonotype appeared a few times. The chain uses TRBV10-3 and TRBJ1-5; D perhaps matches TRBD1 (6 bases). In germline, CDR1 is ENHRY, CDR2 SYGVKD. V gave up 3 bases and J gave up 6 bases, with 15 bases separating them. This CDR3 spans 15 amino acids. The CDR3, as DNA: TGTGCCATCAGTGACACCGGGAGACAGGTTCAGCCCCAGCATTTT. Translating it yields CAISDTGRQVQPQHF.

This clonotype is labeled as medium-sized (0.01 to 0.1%). The chain couples TRBV7-9 to TRBJ2-1; D is unclear. Trimming took off 5 bases at V and 7 bases at J, with 6 bases between the two ends. Germline V lookup: CDR1 SEHNR, CDR2 FQNEAQ (reference sequence). This CDR3 comprises 11 residues. CDR3 residues: CASSLENEQFF. Written as DNA, the CDR3 is TGTGCCAGCAGCCTAGAGAATGAGCAGTTCTTC. Combining the CDR3 with reference TRBV7-9 and TRBJ2-1 gives the whole variable domain DTGVSQNPRHKITKRGQNVTFRCDPISEHNRLYWYRQTLGQGPEFLTYFQNEAQLEKSRLLSDRFSAERPKGSFSTLEIQRTEQGDSAMYLCASSLENEQFFGPGTRLTVL.

The J gene is TRBJ1-5, the V gene TRBV24-1, with D unresolved. This CDR3 has 15 amino acids. V lost 1 base and J 0 bases, leaving 6 bases between the germline ends. From germline, CDR1 is KGHDR and CDR2 SFDVKD. CDR3 residues: CATSDLFDSNQPQHF. CDR3 bases: TGTGCCACCAGTGATTTATTCGATAGCAATCAGCCCCAGCATTTT.

J is TRBJ2-7 and V is TRBV6-6; TRBD1 agrees at 7 bases. The length of the CDR3 is 16 residues. CDR1 is MNHNY and CDR2 is SVGAGI in the germline V gene (reference sequence). Germline trimming cut 10 bases from V and 3 bases from J; bases unmatched to any gene: 18. DNA for the CDR3: TGTGCCACTTCGGATGCCATTTCGACAGGGATCTACGAGCAGTACTTC. It is translated as CATSDAISTGIYEQYF.

V usage is TRBV12-3 or TRBV12-4 and J usage is TRBJ2-1, with D unresolved. CDR3 length: 15 amino acids. Trimming left V 5 bases short and J 3 bases short, with 14 bases between. The CDR3 spells CASSPGNYDYNEQFF. The DNA of the CDR3 is TGTGCCAGCAGTCCTGGGAATTATGACTACAATGAGCAGTTCTTC.

This clonotype has only a few counts. This chain links TRBV7-2 with TRBJ2-5, with D uncertain. CDR1 is SGHTA and CDR2 is FQGNSA in the germline V gene. V dropped 2 bases and J dropped 0 bases, with 1 base sitting between them. The CDR3 has 12 residues. This CDR3 reads CASSLYQETQYF. CDR3 in DNA: TGTGCCAGCAGCTTATACCAAGAGACCCAGTACTTC.

The gene calls are TRBV20-1 and TRBJ2-5; D possibly corresponds to TRBD2 (5 bases). There are 13 residues in the CDR3. Germline assignment: CDR1 DFQATT and CDR2 SNEGSKA (reference sequence). The V end lost 7 bases, the J end lost 3 bases, and 15 bases lay between the germline ends. The CDR3, as DNA: TGCAGTGGCGATAGTGAGGGAAAAGAGACCCAGTACTTC. Its protein product is CSGDSEGKETQYF.

The chain is built from TRBV27 and TRBJ2-3; 9 positions agree with TRBD2. The CDR3 length is 16 residues. Germline lookup yields CDR1 MNHEY and CDR2 SMNVEV (reference sequence). V lost 2 bases to trimming and J lost 3 bases; unmatched junction nucleotides: 6. The CDR3 spells CASSLNSGSITDTQYF. The CDR3 DNA reads TGTGCCAGCAGTTTAAATAGCGGGAGTATAACAGATACGCAGTATTTT.

As for this clonotype: This may be a read error, as it is one base from a much larger clone. This rearrangement joins TRBV6-6 to TRBJ2-3; D gene uncertain. Germline V lookup: CDR1 MNHNY, CDR2 SVGAGI (reference sequence). This CDR3 is built from 11 residues. The chain's CDR3 is CASTRTDTRYF. The CDR3 DNA reads TGTGCCAGCACCAGAACGGATACGCGGTATTTT.

This clonotype appeared many times. The genes are TRBV4-3 and TRBJ1-4; TRBD1 might be the D (5 bases). V was pared by 0 bases and J by 8 bases, with 16 bases between. The CDR3 is 16 residues long. CDR1 is LGHNA, CDR2 YSLEER, per germline. The CDR3 DNA reads as TGCGCCAGCAGCCAAGATTGGGGGAGGACTAGGGAAAAACTGTTTTTT. Translated: CASSQDWGRTREKLFF.

V and J are TRBV7-6 and TRBJ1-6; D is unclear. V was trimmed by 2 bases and J by 5 bases, leaving 13 bases between them. Germline assignment: CDR1 SGHVS and CDR2 FNYEAQ. The CDR3 runs to 16 residues. In DNA, the CDR3 is TGTGCCAGCAGCTTAACTCAGGCTACCAATAATTCACCCCTCCACTTT. This codes for CASSLTQATNNSPLHF.

There are many counts of this clonotype. The V gene is TRBV5-6, the J gene TRBJ1-3, with 9 bases matching TRBD1. With V trimmed by 5 bases and J by 0 bases, 3 bases remained unmatched. CDR3 length: 15 amino acids. CDR1 is SGHDT and CDR2 is YYEEEE in the germline V gene. CDR3 amino acids: CASRKDRGSGNTIYF. CDR3 sequence (DNA): TGTGCCAGCAGAAAGGACAGGGGCTCTGGAAACACCATATATTTT.

Relative to its sample, this clonotype is medium-sized (0.01 to 0.1%). The rearrangement uses TRBV6-2 or TRBV6-3 and TRBJ2-1; no clear D gene. CDR1 and CDR2 (germline): MNHEY, SVGEGT. The CDR3 length is 11 residues. V lost 6 bases to trimming and J lost 9 bases, with 9 bases between them. CDR3 in DNA: TGTGCCAGCAGCTACGCGCGTGAGCAGTTCTTC. As protein: CASSYAREQFF.